The source of this TCR beta chain is a study of response to subunit inactivated influenza vaccine. General observations from the study: The study's authors posited that every seasonal influenza vaccination enlists few new T cells.

TCRdb re-analysed the RT-PCR reads in MiXCR, keeping a single row per CDR3 protein. The sample has 550,000 to 800,000 distinct CDR3 sequences, approximately 13% seen once; the top ten hold around 7.3%. The CDR3 runs to 13 residues. CDR1 and CDR2 (germline): SEHNR, FQNEAQ (reference sequence). The germline V and J ends were trimmed by 6 bases and 6 bases, with 12 bases remaining between them. This clonotype was observed at least ten times. The antigen is not known. The sample consisted of PBMCs from blood, taken 14 days before vaccination. The chain carries TRBV7-9 and TRBJ2-1, with TRBD1 as a possible D gene (7 bases). The source is a middle-aged man who received an inactivated influenza vaccine. CDR3 nucleotides: TGTGCCAGCAGTCAGGGGGGACTCAATGAGCAGTTCTTC. Translation gives CASSQGGLNEQFF. Full variable domain (missing parts from reference TRBV7-9 and TRBJ2-1): DTGVSQNPRHKITKRGQNVTFRCDPISEHNRLYWYRQTLGQGPEFLTYFQNEAQLEKSRLLSDRFSAERPKGSFSTLEIQRTEQGDSAMYLCASSQGGLNEQFFGPGTRLTVL.